This T cell receptor (beta chain) was obtained from a study of T cells expressing NK-cell markers. Study-wide context: Seropositivity for HCMV was found in seven of the eight sequenced donors, with one seronegative.

TCRdb re-called the 5' RACE reads; every CDR3 protein appears as one record, without DNA. Recorded for this sample: about 180,000 distinct CDR3 sequences. In germline, CDR1 is GTSNPN, CDR2 SVGIG (reference sequence). The CDR3 is 12 amino acids. The TCR sequence derives from a woman aged 18-70 years in good health. The V call is TRBV30, the J call TRBJ2-3. The sequenced sample was blood T cells: a sorted CD56 or NKG2C T cell subset, CD4+ or CD8+ T cells, or bulk PBMC T cells (not recorded which). CDR3 protein: CAWSFQSDTQYF.